This entry lists 18 T cell receptor beta chains sequenced from one sample in a study of T cells in women clearing cervical HPV infection. Libraries were prepared by immunoSEQ multiplex PCR; TCRdb keeps only in-frame clonotypes and omits some of them. The sample table includes some 40,000 clones. What was sequenced was blood buffy coat. The receptor set was obtained from a woman between 18 and 69 years old with a cervical HPV16 infection that either progressed to CIN3+ or cleared (not recorded which).

In the case of this clone: The read finishes 3 residues shy of the CDR3 end, and the germline J gene is used to complete it. This chain links TRBV4-1 with TRBJ1-5, with a possible D match to TRBD1 (6 bases). The CDR3 sequence is 17 residues long. The ends were cut back, 0 bases at V and 2 bases at J, with 14 bases in the middle. Germline V gene sequence: CDR1 MGHRA, CDR2 YSYEKL. The sequenced CDR3 bases are TGCGCCAGCAGCCAAGATCGTGCATCAGGGGGCAATCAGCCC. Protein product: CASSQDRASGGNQP. The full CDR3 protein is CASSQDRASGGNQPQHF.

Note on this clone: The missing CDR3 end, 3 residues past where the read stops, is filled in from the germline J gene. The chain combines TRBV11-3 with TRBJ2-5; 7 bases match TRBD1. The germline gives CDR1 SGHNT, CDR2 YENEEA. The CDR3 contains 13 residues. V dropped 3 bases and J dropped 5; count of bases not matched to a gene: 3. CDR3 DNA (partial): TGTGCCAGCAGCTTTGAACAGGGGGAGACC. Translating gives CASSFEQGET. The whole CDR3 sequence is CASSFEQGETQYF.

As concerns this clone: Read sequence stops 3 residues before the CDR3 end, and the germline J gene provides the missing end. This chain connects TRBV12-5 to TRBJ1-1; possible D gene TRBD1, 5 bases. The CDR3 loop spans 13 amino acids. Looked up from germline, CDR1 is LGHNT and CDR2 is FRNRAP. Trimming took 7 bases from V and 5 from J, leaving 14 bases between them. CDR3: CASALRRGTEAFF. Incomplete CDR3 DNA: TGTGCTAGTGCCCTGAGAAGGGGTACTGAA.

Remarks on this clone: The read gets to within 3 residues of the CDR3 end, and the germline J gene fills in the rest. The chain uses TRBV5-1 and TRBJ1-4; 7 nucleotides agree with TRBD1. The CDR3 length is 15 residues. Germline values: CDR1 SGHRS, CDR2 YFSETQ. Germline trimming cut 5 bases from V and 0 bases from J; bases unmatched to any gene: 4. The sequenced part of the CDR3 DNA is TGCGCCAGCAGTTATCAGGGGGCAACTAATGAAAAA. This translates into CASSYQGATNEK. The full-length CDR3 reads as CASSYQGATNEKLFF.

CDR3 loop: CASSPGQAIYEQYF. CDR3 DNA, as far as it was read: TGTGCCAGTAGTCCGGGACAGGCCATCTACGAG. The V gene is TRBV19, the J gene TRBJ2-7; 8 bases line up with TRBD1. The read terminates 3 residues before the CDR3 end, so the remaining end is supplied by the germline J gene. CDR1 is LNHDA, CDR2 SQIVND, per germline (reference sequence). V shed 5 bases and J 3 bases; nucleotides not matched to a gene: 6. The CDR3 spans 14 residues.

A remark on this clone: The DNA ends 3 residues before the CDR3 does, and the rest of the CDR3 is filled in from the germline J gene. V is TRBV5-1 and J is TRBJ1-6, with D maybe TRBD1 (5 bases). Deletions cut 0 bases from V and 8 bases from J, with 15 bases between. The germline gives CDR1 SGHRS, CDR2 YFSETQ. The CDR3 runs to 16 residues. CDR3 region: CASSLAKGTGDSPLHF. CDR3 DNA, as far as it was read: TGCGCCAGCAGCTTGGCCAAGGGGACGGGGGATTCACCC.

On this clone itself: With the read ending 3 residues before the CDR3 end, the germline J gene is used to fill in that end. V usage is TRBV12-3 or TRBV12-4 and J usage is TRBJ1-5; 9 bases are a match to TRBD1. V trimming: 6 bases; J trimming: 4 bases; junction bases outside the gene matches: 10. This CDR3 has 16 amino acids. The CDR3 loop reads CASSRMPGQGNQPQHF. The covered CDR3 bases are TGTGCCAGCAGCCGCATGCCGGGACAGGGAAATCAGCCC.

The CDR3 DNA, read in part, is TGTGCCAGCTCCCCTGGACAGCCCCCC. It is translated as CASSPGQPP. The CDR3 in its entirety is CASSPGQPPLHF. The V gene is TRBV18, the J gene TRBJ1-6; D possibly corresponds to TRBD1 (6 bases). Read coverage stops 3 residues before the CDR3 terminus; the germline J gene supplies the remainder. Germline V CDR1 and CDR2: KGHSH, LQKENI. This CDR3 has 12 amino acids.

In terms of frequency, this clone is medium-sized. The sequenced fragment ends 3 residues before the CDR3 boundary, so the rest is inferred from the germline J gene. The gene calls are TRBV10-3 and TRBJ2-1, with 8 bases aligning to TRBD2. CDR1 ENHRY and CDR2 SYGVKD come from the germline V gene. Trimming took 3 bases from V and 4 from J; bases not matched to a gene: 8. The CDR3 covers 16 residues. The CDR3 DNA, read in part, is TGTGCCATCAGTGAAAAGGGACTAGGGGGGTACAATGAG. It encodes CAISEKGLGGYNE. In full, the CDR3 is CAISEKGLGGYNEQFF.

With regard to this clone: The read comes to an end 3 residues before the CDR3 does, leaving the germline J gene to fill in the end. The V call is TRBV23-1, the J call TRBJ2-1, with D hard to call. TRBV23-1 is an ORF; its function is uncertain. The CDR3 runs to 14 residues. Trimming shortened V by 3 bases and J by 5 bases, and 11 bases separated the two germline ends. The sequenced part of the CDR3 DNA is TGCGCCAGCAGTCATCCTTCCAGTAACAATGAG. This encodes CASSHPSSNNE. The entire CDR3 sequence reads CASSHPSSNNEQFF.

About this clone: Coverage ceases 3 residues before the CDR3 finishes, and the germline J gene fills in the end. The V and J genes are TRBV2 and TRBJ2-2, with TRBD2 matching over 7 bases. The CDR3 is made up of 15 amino acids. V dropped 1 base and J dropped 4; count of bases not matched to a gene: 3. Per germline, CDR1 SNHLY and CDR2 FYNNEI. The CDR3 region is CASSEGTSLTGELFF. The sequenced CDR3 bases are TGTGCCAGCAGTGAAGGGACTAGTCTCACCGGGGAG.

The DNA read from the CDR3 is TGCAGTGCTAGAGAGAGGGGAGACTCCTATAATTCACCC. Encoded protein: CSARERGDSYNSP. The CDR3 in full is CSARERGDSYNSPLHF. V usage is TRBV20-1 and J usage is TRBJ1-6; D possibly corresponds to TRBD1 (5 bases). The read ends 3 residues before the CDR3 terminus; that terminus is restored from the germline J gene. V lost 0 bases and J 0 bases, leaving 9 bases between the germline ends. This CDR3 is 16 amino acids long. Germline-derived CDR1 and CDR2 are DFQATT and SNEGSKA (reference sequence).

In regard to this clone: Sequencing ends 3 residues short of the CDR3 end; the germline J gene provides the rest. The chain joins TRBV13 to TRBJ1-6; 8 nucleotides agree with TRBD1. The trim removed 5 bases at V and 8 bases at J, leaving 14 bases unmatched. Germline-derived CDR1 and CDR2 are PRHDT and FYEKMQ (reference sequence). This CDR3 is 17 amino acids long. This chain's CDR3 is CASSPRGQGARDSPLHF. The DNA read from the CDR3 is TGTGCCAGCAGCCCTAGAGGGCAGGGGGCAAGGGATTCACCC.

Note on this clone: The DNA ends 3 residues before the CDR3 does, and the rest of the CDR3 is filled in from the germline J gene. The chain is built from TRBV30 and TRBJ2-4; 7 bases fit TRBD2. This CDR3 is 15 amino acids long. Germline CDR1 is GTSNPN and CDR2 is SVGIG (reference sequence). J was trimmed by 2 bases and V by 0 bases; bases with no gene match: 4. The CDR3 bases that were read are TGTGCCTGGAGTGTACCTAGCGGTTCCAAAAACATT. Translating it yields CAWSVPSGSKNI. The CDR3 reads in full as CAWSVPSGSKNIQYF.

Comment on this clone: The read falls 3 residues short of the CDR3 end, and the missing part is taken from the germline J gene. The rearrangement links TRBV5-6 to TRBJ1-2, with 9 bases lining up with TRBD1. This CDR3 contains 14 residues. Germline V gene sequence: CDR1 SGHDT, CDR2 YYEEEE. The CDR3 here is CASSPWGQGNGYTF. The CDR3 bases that were read are TGTGCCAGCAGCCCGTGGGGACAGGGAAACGGC.

Details on this clone: The read comes to an end 3 residues before the CDR3 does, leaving the germline J gene to fill in the end. The chain has TRBV5-6 and TRBJ2-5; no clear D gene. The length of the CDR3 is 14 residues. Between the trimmed V and J ends, which lost 0 bases and 2 bases, there was a span of 8 bases. The germline V gene encodes CDR1 SGHDT and CDR2 YYEEEE. The sequenced CDR3 bases are TGTGCCAGCAGCTTGGCCCAGAAGCAAGAGACC. Its protein product is CASSLAQKQET. The entire CDR3 protein is CASSLAQKQETQYF.

Of note for this clone: The read ends 3 residues shy of where the CDR3 ends; the end is completed using the germline J gene. This chain links TRBV20-1 with TRBJ2-3; the match to TRBD2 covers 14 bases. The germline gives CDR1 DFQATT, CDR2 SNEGSKA (reference sequence). The CDR3 sequence is 16 residues long. With 4 bases clipped from V and 4 bases from J, the junction kept 7 bases outside the gene matches. The sequenced part of the CDR3 DNA is TGCAGTGCTAAACGGACTAGCGGGGGGCAATCAGATACG. Translated, it gives CSAKRTSGGQSDT. The whole CDR3 protein is CSAKRTSGGQSDTQYF.

On this clone: The sequenced fragment ends 3 residues before the CDR3 boundary, so the rest is inferred from the germline J gene. V usage is TRBV10-3 and J usage is TRBJ1-2; the match to TRBD1 covers 9 bases. CDR1 is ENHRY and CDR2 is SYGVKD in the germline V gene. J was trimmed by 4 bases and V by 6 bases; bases with no gene match: 3. This CDR3 spans 13 amino acids. CDR3 region: CAISRDRAYGYTF. The CDR3 DNA, read in part, is TGTGCCATCAGCCGGGACAGGGCCTATGGC.